Shown below are 22 T cell receptor beta chains from a single sample sequenced in a study of response to subunit inactivated influenza vaccine. TCRdb ran MiXCR on the RT-PCR reads and lists one entry per CDR3 protein. This sample has about 190,000 distinct CDR3 sequences, with around 14% found just once. The sequencing here drew on CD8+ T cells sorted from PBMCs, taken 5 to 6 days after vaccination. The origin of the receptors is a man over 45 who received an inactivated influenza vaccine.

The rearrangement links TRBV29-1 to TRBJ1-2; the D is unclear. V lost 4 bases to trimming and J lost 0 bases, with 9 bases between them. The germline V gene encodes CDR1 SQVTM and CDR2 ANQGSEA. The CDR3 is made up of 13 amino acids. CDR3 amino acids: CSVVVEANYGYTF. The DNA of the CDR3 is TGCAGCGTTGTAGTTGAAGCTAACTATGGCTACACCTTC.

This clonotype was counted only a few times. The chain links TRBV4-2 to TRBJ2-5; D is ambiguous. Germline V gene lookup returns CDR1 LGHNA and CDR2 YNFKEQ. The ends were cut back, 1 base at V and 2 bases at J, with 11 bases in the middle. This CDR3 spans 15 amino acids. CDR3 protein: CASSQGFGGQETQYF. The CDR3 region has the DNA TGTGCCAGCAGCCAAGGATTCGGCGGTCAAGAGACCCAGTACTTC.

This clonotype was seen more than once but under ten times. The chain couples TRBV29-1 to TRBJ2-3; D is unclear. This CDR3 comprises 14 residues. Germline CDR1 SQVTM, CDR2 ANQGSEA. V lost 8 bases to trimming and J lost 0 bases, with 15 bases between them. CDR3 in amino acids: CSTRGGPSTDTQYF. As DNA, the CDR3 is TGCAGCACCCGCGGTGGACCAAGCACAGATACGCAGTATTTT.

The chain joins TRBV7-9 to TRBJ2-1; TRBD2 is a possible D gene (5 bases). V was clipped by 4 bases and J by 6 bases, with 10 bases between them. The CDR3 runs 13 residues. From germline, CDR1 is SEHNR and CDR2 FQNEAQ (reference sequence). This CDR3 reads CASSSDGVNEQFF. Here the CDR3 DNA reads TGTGCCAGCAGCTCGGACGGGGTCAATGAGCAGTTCTTC.

There are a few counts of this clonotype. The chain employs TRBV27 and TRBJ2-3; 9 bases fit TRBD2. The V and J ends lost 2 bases and 6 bases, in that order; junction bases with no gene match: 15. Germline V lookup: CDR1 MNHEY, CDR2 SMNVEV (reference sequence). This CDR3 region has 18 residues. The CDR3 DNA reads as TGTGCCAGCAGTTTAACGACTAGCGGAGGCCACCCACGGGATACGCAGTATTTT. Protein: CASSLTTSGGHPRDTQYF.

This clonotype was detected only a few times. The rearrangement joins TRBV9 to TRBJ2-3; TRBD2 matches 8 bases. The CDR3 has 14 amino acids. The V gene's germline CDR1 is SGDLS and CDR2 YYNGEE. The ends lost 7 bases at V and 5 bases at J; junction bases unmatched: 9. CDR3 in amino acids: CASSTGGPQDTQYF. The CDR3 DNA is TGTGCCAGCTCCACGGGAGGGCCCCAAGATACGCAGTATTTT.

This clonotype appeared many times. V is TRBV12-3 or TRBV12-4 and J is TRBJ2-1, with 7 bases aligning to TRBD1. V lost 4 bases and J lost 2; bases outside the gene matches: 2. CDR3 length equals 14 residues. The DNA of the CDR3 is TGTGCCAGCAGTTCAGGGGGAGCCTACAATGAGCAGTTCTTC. Encoded protein: CASSSGGAYNEQFF.

This clonotype was observed many times. The V call is TRBV28, the J call TRBJ2-3; 9 bases line up with TRBD1. The CDR3 extends over 16 amino acids. The V and J ends lost 3 bases and 2 bases, in that order; junction bases with no gene match: 6. The germline CDR1 and CDR2 sequences are MDHEN and SYDVKM. Here the CDR3 DNA reads TGTGCCAGCAGTTTCGGGTGGGACAGGGACACAGATACGCAGTATTTT. This codes for CASSFGWDRDTDTQYF.

The V and J genes are TRBV27 and TRBJ2-3; tentatively, D is TRBD2 (6 bases). Germline V gene sequence: CDR1 MNHEY, CDR2 SMNVEV (reference sequence). The CDR3 consists of 17 residues. Trimming stripped 5 bases from V and 0 bases from J, with 18 bases between. This CDR3 is CASSLAGLTFSTDTQYF. The CDR3 DNA follows: TGTGCCAGCAGTCTGGCGGGATTAACGTTTAGCACAGATACGCAGTATTTT.

This clonotype was detected a few times. The J gene is TRBJ2-1, the V gene TRBV7-9; D unresolved. V lost 3 bases to trimming and J lost 3 bases, with 12 bases between them. The CDR3 sequence is 15 residues long. CDR1 and CDR2 from the germline V gene are SEHNR and FQNEAQ (reference sequence). The CDR3 nucleotides read TGTGCCAGCAGCTTCCAGGAATTAATCTACAATGAGCAGTTCTTC. It translates to CASSFQELIYNEQFF.

This clonotype was detected many times. V is TRBV6-2 or TRBV6-3 and J is TRBJ2-3; perhaps TRBD1 as D (5 bases). The CDR3 totals 16 residues. The V gene's germline CDR1 is MNHEY and CDR2 SVGEGT. The V gene lost 4 bases and the J gene lost 2 bases, with 16 bases spanning the gap. The CDR3 sequence is CASSSDRTDNTDTQYF. Written as DNA, the CDR3 is TGTGCCAGCAGTTCCGATCGGACGGACAACACAGATACGCAGTATTTT.

The V and J genes are TRBV27 and TRBJ1-6; 7 nucleotides line up with TRBD1. Germline V gene data show CDR1 as MNHEY and CDR2 as SMNVEV (reference sequence). Trimming removed 2 bases from V and 0 bases from J; junction bases left unmatched: 4. The CDR3 is made up of 17 amino acids. CDR3 DNA: TGTGCCAGCAGTTTAGAGGGGACAGCCTCCTATAATTCACCCCTCCACTTT. This sequence encodes CASSLEGTASYNSPLHF.

This clonotype has a handful of counts. The V and J genes are TRBV4-2 and TRBJ1-1, with 11 bases identical to TRBD1. The CDR3 runs to 14 residues. The V segment lost 6 bases and the J segment 4 bases; nucleotides outside the gene matches: 4. Germline V gene sequence: CDR1 LGHNA, CDR2 YNFKEQ. The CDR3 nucleotides read TGTGCCAGCAGAAGGACAGGGGGCATCACTGAAGCTTTCTTT. Translation: CASRRTGGITEAFF.

The chain combines TRBV5-1 with TRBJ1-1; tentatively, D is TRBD1 (6 bases). Trimming took off 4 bases at V and 1 base at J, with 11 bases between the two ends. This CDR3 spans 14 amino acids. Germline V gene lookup returns CDR1 SGHRS and CDR2 YFSETQ. The CDR3 region has the DNA TGCGCCAGCAGCCGGACCAGGGGGAACACTGAAGCTTTCTTT. Residues: CASSRTRGNTEAFF.

V and J are TRBV29-1 and TRBJ2-1, with TRBD1 matching over 9 bases. With V trimmed by 1 base and J by 2 bases, 6 bases remained unmatched. The length of the CDR3 is 16 residues. Germline-derived CDR1 and CDR2 are SQVTM and ANQGSEA. The CDR3 spells CSVEGRQGGTYNEQFF. The CDR3 coding sequence is TGCAGCGTTGAAGGCAGACAGGGGGGAACCTACAATGAGCAGTTCTTC.

This clonotype was seen a few times. V is TRBV27 and J is TRBJ2-6; TRBD2 matches 9 bases. This CDR3 has 17 residues. Trimming took 3 bases from V and 1 from J; bases not matched to a gene: 4. The germline CDR1 and CDR2 sequences are MNHEY and SMNVEV (reference sequence). The CDR3 reads CASSFIAGVSGANVLTF. For the CDR3, the DNA is TGTGCCAGCAGTTTTATAGCGGGAGTTTCTGGGGCCAACGTCCTGACTTTC. The full variable domain, its missing parts supplied by reference TRBV27 and TRBJ2-6, is EAQVTQNPRYLITVTGKKLTVTCSQNMNHEYMSWYRQDPGLGLRQIYYSMNVEVTDKGDVPEGYKVSRKEKRNFPLILESPSPNQTSLYFCASSFIAGVSGANVLTFGAGSRLTVL.

A few counts support this clonotype. The rearrangement links TRBV7-8 to TRBJ1-5, with 7 bases that match TRBD1. The CDR3 loop spans 16 amino acids. V shed 5 bases, J shed 3 bases, and the junction held 10 bases outside the gene matches. Germline CDR1 SGHVS, CDR2 FQNEAQ. CDR3 amino acids: CASSGADRVDNQPQHF. The CDR3 DNA is TGTGCCAGCAGCGGTGCAGACAGGGTGGACAATCAGCCCCAGCATTTT.

The chain is built from TRBV6-2 or TRBV6-3 and TRBJ2-1; D may be TRBD2 (6 bases). CDR3 size: 13 residues. From germline, CDR1 is MNHEY and CDR2 SVGEGT. Trimming stripped 0 bases from V and 7 bases from J, with 7 bases between. CDR3 residues: CASSYSAGNEQFF. In DNA form, the CDR3 reads TGTGCCAGCAGTTACTCGGCGGGAAATGAGCAGTTCTTC.

Ten or more counts support this clonotype. V is TRBV12-3 or TRBV12-4 and J is TRBJ2-2, with unresolved D. Trimming removed 7 bases from V and 2 bases from J, with 5 bases in between. The CDR3 length is 12 residues. The CDR3 DNA sequence: TGTGCCAGCACCCCAAACACCGGGGAGCTGTTTTTT. Its protein is CASTPNTGELFF.

The CDR3 DNA reads as TGTGCCAGTCTCTCTGGTAACAATGAGCAGTTCTTC. Protein product: CASLSGNNEQFF. The V and J genes are TRBV13 and TRBJ2-1; no firm D call. The CDR3 loop spans 12 amino acids. Trimming took off 9 bases at V and 5 bases at J, with 11 bases between the two ends. In germline, CDR1 is PRHDT, CDR2 FYEKMQ (reference sequence).

This clonotype was picked up a small number of times. The chain recombines TRBV24-1 with TRBJ2-1; 7 positions agree with TRBD1. This CDR3 is 15 amino acids long. After removal of 1 base from V and 12 bases from J, the junction contained 11 bases not matched to a gene. Germline-derived CDR1 and CDR2 are KGHDR and SFDVKD. The CDR3 is CATSDFLGQPRGQFF. The CDR3 bases are TGTGCCACCAGTGATTTCTTGGGACAGCCCCGTGGGCAGTTCTTC.

The chain employs TRBV4-1 and TRBJ1-1; D remains ambiguous. V was trimmed by 0 bases and J by 3 bases, leaving 14 bases between them. The germline V gene has CDR1 MGHRA and CDR2 YSYEKL. The CDR3 spans 16 residues. CDR3 nucleotide sequence: TGCGCCAGCAGCCAAGAGGCAAATCCCCGGTACACTGAAGCTTTCTTT. Its protein is CASSQEANPRYTEAFF.